This TCR beta chain was sequenced during a study of shared clonotypes between healthy human individuals. V was clipped by 1 base and J by 1 base; unmatched bases: 5. The V gene's germline CDR1 is SGHDT and CDR2 YYEEEE. There are 16 residues in the CDR3. Those who donated were healthy HIV-negative adults, with no recent acute infections or vaccinations reported. In replicate PCRs of sorted subsets, about 190 ng DNA, approximately 30,000 T cell genomes, was used. The assay was immunoSEQ multiplex PCR, and TCRdb's table has in-frame clones only and misses some. This sample has roughly 2.2 million clones, with roughly 90% found just once.

This TCR derives from a man in his late teens or twenties in good health. Some clones in this sample may be carry-over from other donors' samples. The chain recombines TRBV5-6 with TRBJ1-1, with 9 bases lining up with TRBD1. The sequenced material came from naive CD4+ T cells from PBMCs. Subset described: CD45RA+ positively selected. Written as DNA, the CDR3 is TGTGCCAGCAGCTTGTTTGCGGGACAGGGGAACACTGAAGCTTTCTTT. Encoded protein: CASSLFAGQGNTEAFF.